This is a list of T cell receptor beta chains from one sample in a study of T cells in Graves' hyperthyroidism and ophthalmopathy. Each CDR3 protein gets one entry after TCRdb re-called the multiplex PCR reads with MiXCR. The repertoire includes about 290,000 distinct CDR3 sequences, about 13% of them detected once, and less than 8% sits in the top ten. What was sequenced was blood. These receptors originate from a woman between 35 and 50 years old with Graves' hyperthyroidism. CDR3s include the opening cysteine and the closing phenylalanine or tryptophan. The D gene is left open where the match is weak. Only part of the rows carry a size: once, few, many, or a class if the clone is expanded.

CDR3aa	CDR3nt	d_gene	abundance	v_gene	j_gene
CASSHPGSTDTQYF	TGTGCCAGCAGCCACCCAGGAAGCACAGATACGCAGTATTTT	.	.	TRBV9	TRBJ2-3
CASSSPGRNTEAFF	TGTGCCAGCAGCTCGCCGGGACGGAACACTGAAGCTTTCTTT	.	many	TRBV7-2	TRBJ1-1
CASSLQTSGEQFF	TGTGCCAGCAGCCTTCAAACTAGTGGTGAGCAGTTCTTC	.	.	TRBV14	TRBJ2-1
CASSISGRVAAPQHF	TGTGCCAGTAGTATTTCGGGCAGGGTGGCTGCGCCCCAGCATTTT	.	few	TRBV19	TRBJ1-5
CASSYRYRNEKLFF	TGTGCCAGCAGCTACCGATACAGAAATGAAAAACTGTTTTTT	.	many	TRBV13	TRBJ1-4
CASSLTGHQETQYF	TGTGCCAGCAGCTTGACAGGACACCAAGAGACCCAGTACTTC	.	many	TRBV7-9	TRBJ2-5
CASSFGGLAGGPHEQYF	TGTGCCAGCAGTTTTGGAGGACTAGCGGGAGGGCCCCACGAGCAGTACTTC	TRBD2	.	TRBV12-3/TRBV12-4	TRBJ2-7
CASSYSNPGSGNQPQHF	TGTGCCAGCAGTTATTCGAATCCGGGGTCCGGCAATCAGCCCCAGCATTTT	.	many	TRBV6-9	TRBJ1-5
CASSQGVATGELFF	TGTGCCAGCAGTCAAGGGGTTGCCACCGGGGAGCTGTTTTTT	.	few	TRBV28	TRBJ2-2
CASSLGIRLNTEAFF	TGTGCCAGCAGCTTAGGAATACGGTTGAACACTGAAGCTTTCTTT	.	.	TRBV7-9	TRBJ1-1
CASSQSSYNSPLHF	TGTGCCAGCAGTCAGAGCTCCTATAATTCACCCCTCCACTTT	.	few	TRBV28	TRBJ1-6
CASSLTDSYEQYF	TGTGCCAGCAGTTTGACCGACTCCTACGAGCAGTACTTC	.	many	TRBV5-1	TRBJ2-7
CASSLGGRGNTIYF	TGTGCCAGCAGTTTAGGGGGGCGGGGAAACACCATATATTTT	.	many	TRBV12-3/TRBV12-4	TRBJ1-3
CASRDGTGGEHSPLHF	TGTGCCAGCAGGGATGGGACAGGGGGCGAGCATTCACCCCTCCACTTT	TRBD1	.	TRBV6-4	TRBJ1-6
CASSAGAERRDGYTF	TGTGCCAGCAGCGCTGGGGCTGAGCGAAGGGATGGCTACACCTTC	.	many	TRBV12-3/TRBV12-4	TRBJ1-2
CASSIWTSGPADTQYF	TGTGCCAGTAGTATATGGACTAGCGGGCCGGCAGATACGCAGTATTTT	TRBD2	few	TRBV19	TRBJ2-3
CSVTDRAGTGELFF	TGCAGCGTAACAGACAGGGCGGGCACCGGGGAGCTGTTTTTT	TRBD1	many	TRBV29-1	TRBJ2-2
CSARDLTTSTNEQFF	TGCAGTGCTAGAGACCTAACGACTAGCACCAATGAGCAGTTCTTC	TRBD2	few	TRBV20-1	TRBJ2-1
CASSRRTSGSVDEQFF	TGTGCCAGCAGCCGAAGGACTAGCGGGAGTGTAGATGAGCAGTTCTTC	TRBD2	.	TRBV6-1	TRBJ2-1
CASTRGVTGANVLTF	TGTGCCAGCACCAGAGGGGTGACTGGGGCCAACGTCCTGACTTTC	.	.	TRBV27	TRBJ2-6
CASSPGLAGLANTGELFF	TGTGCCAGTAGTCCGGGACTAGCGGGGCTAGCGAACACCGGGGAGCTGTTTTTT	TRBD2	.	TRBV19	TRBJ2-2
CASSLDPGQGRYGYTF	TGTGCCAGCAGTTTGGATCCGGGACAGGGGCGCTATGGCTACACCTTC	TRBD1	many	TRBV27	TRBJ1-2
CSATGTSGSSNEQYF	TGCAGTGCCACGGGGACTAGCGGGAGTAGCAACGAGCAGTACTTC	TRBD2	few	TRBV20-1	TRBJ2-7
CASSLGDSGANVLTF	TGCGCCAGCAGCTTGGGGGACTCTGGGGCCAACGTCCTGACTTTC	.	few	TRBV5-1	TRBJ2-6
CASGGNRLLSNTEAFF	TGTGCCAGCGGAGGTAATAGGCTACTTTCGAACACTGAAGCTTTCTTT	.	many	TRBV12-3/TRBV12-4	TRBJ1-1
CASSGRLAGLANVLTF	TGTGCCAGCAGTGGGCGACTAGCGGGGTTGGCCAACGTCCTGACTTTC	TRBD2	many	TRBV6-1	TRBJ2-6
CASSSPTSGRIHEQYF	TGTGCCAGCAGCTCGCCAACTAGCGGGAGGATCCACGAGCAGTACTTC	TRBD2	few	TRBV13	TRBJ2-7
CSAELVGTVPYEQYF	TGCAGCGCCGAATTAGTCGGGACAGTTCCCTACGAGCAGTACTTC	TRBD1	.	TRBV29-1	TRBJ2-7
CSARDPSSVGEQYF	TGCAGTGCTAGAGATCCCAGCTCGGTTGGCGAGCAGTACTTC	.	few	TRBV20-1	TRBJ2-7
CASSTPTGYEQYF	TGTGCCAGCAGCACCCCGACAGGCTACGAGCAGTACTTC	.	many	TRBV7-8	TRBJ2-7
CASSPQASLPPYF	TGTGCCAGCAGCCCCCAGGCCTCCCTACCCCCGTACTTC	.	few	TRBV9	TRBJ2-7
CASSEATPSGNTIYF	TGTGCCAGCAGTGAAGCGACACCCTCTGGAAACACCATATATTTT	.	many	TRBV6-1	TRBJ1-3
CSATIPAASGTPYEQYF	TGCAGTGCTACTATCCCGGCGGCTAGCGGGACCCCCTACGAGCAGTACTTC	TRBD2	many	TRBV20-1	TRBJ2-7
CASSPTPGDTGELFF	TGCGCCAGCAGCCCGACCCCTGGGGACACCGGGGAGCTGTTTTTT	.	many	TRBV5-1	TRBJ2-2
CASTSSGAAYEQYF	TGTGCCAGCACCTCTAGCGGAGCGGCCTACGAGCAGTACTTC	TRBD2	many	TRBV7-8	TRBJ2-7
CASSQAERLAGKETQYF	TGTGCCAGCAGCCAAGCGGAGCGTCTAGCGGGCAAAGAGACCCAGTACTTC	TRBD2	many	TRBV3-1	TRBJ2-5
CASRRQGARVTEAFF	TGTGCCAGCAGGCGACAGGGGGCTAGGGTCACTGAAGCTTTCTTT	TRBD1	many	TRBV3-1	TRBJ1-1
CSAGRGGGTDTQYF	TGCAGTGCTGGAAGGGGTGGAGGGACAGATACGCAGTATTTT	.	few	TRBV20-1	TRBJ2-3
CASSAGLAGFTGELFF	TGTGCCAGCAGCGCAGGACTAGCGGGTTTTACCGGGGAGCTGTTTTTT	TRBD2	few	TRBV11-2	TRBJ2-2
CASSPLSEEGPQHF	TGTGCCAGCTCACCACTATCAGAAGAGGGGCCCCAGCATTTT	.	many	TRBV18	TRBJ1-5
CASSLAGTLEQFF	TGTGCCAGCAGCTTAGCAGGGACACTAGAGCAGTTCTTC	.	.	TRBV7-2	TRBJ2-1
CASPPTAGADTQYF	TGTGCCAGCCCACCCACCGCAGGCGCAGATACGCAGTATTTT	.	.	TRBV18	TRBJ2-3
CASPWGTEAFF	TGTGCCAGCCCGTGGGGCACTGAAGCTTTCTTT	.	many	TRBV2	TRBJ1-1
CASSEGGGNTEAFF	TGTGCCAGCAGTGAGGGGGGTGGGAACACTGAAGCTTTCTTT	.	few	TRBV6-4	TRBJ1-1
CASSLSTGQIYEQYF	TGCGCCAGCAGCTTGAGCACGGGACAGATCTACGAGCAGTACTTC	TRBD1	.	TRBV5-1	TRBJ2-7
CSDDREGYGYTF	TGCAGCGACGACAGGGAGGGCTATGGCTACACCTTC	TRBD1	many	TRBV29-1	TRBJ1-2
CASSDIGLAGGPNNEQFF	TGTGCCAGCAGTGACATCGGGTTAGCGGGAGGGCCGAACAATGAGCAGTTCTTC	TRBD2	many	TRBV2	TRBJ2-1
CAWSWGGQNNEKLFF	TGTGCCTGGAGTTGGGGAGGACAAAATAATGAAAAACTGTTTTTT	.	many	TRBV30	TRBJ1-4
CSARVRETQYF	TGCAGTGCTAGAGTTCGAGAGACCCAGTACTTC	.	few	TRBV20-1	TRBJ2-5
CASIFTGGHF	TGTGCCAGCATCTTCACTGGGGGGCATTTT	.	many	TRBV5-8	TRBJ1-5
CASSQTGSGREKLFF	TGTGCCAGCTCACAAACGGGTTCCGGGCGGGAAAAACTGTTTTTT	.	.	TRBV18	TRBJ1-4
CSARAFGASGYNEQFF	TGCAGTGCTAGAGCTTTTGGGGCTAGCGGATACAATGAGCAGTTCTTC	TRBD2	.	TRBV20-1	TRBJ2-1
CASSLRVGHIGDTQYF	TGTGCCAGCAGTCTCCGGGTCGGACACATAGGGGATACGCAGTATTTT	.	.	TRBV28	TRBJ2-3
CASTGGELPQHF	TGTGCCAGCACGGGGGGGGAGCTGCCCCAGCATTTT	.	many	TRBV2	TRBJ1-5
CASSPGLAGADTQYF	TGTGCCAGCAGCCCCGGACTAGCGGGAGCGGATACGCAGTATTTT	TRBD2	many	TRBV11-2	TRBJ2-3
CASSQRLAGGGSSYNEQFF	TGTGCCAGCAGCCAGCGACTAGCGGGAGGGGGGAGCTCCTACAATGAGCAGTTCTTC	TRBD2	.	TRBV3-1	TRBJ2-1
CSARDLTGGTDTQYF	TGCAGTGCTAGAGATCTTACAGGGGGCACAGATACGCAGTATTTT	TRBD1	few	TRBV20-1	TRBJ2-3
CASSLDAGGLPQHF	TGTGCCAGCAGCTTGGATGCAGGGGGCCTCCCCCAGCATTTT	TRBD1	.	TRBV7-9	TRBJ1-5
CASSRLDTEAFF	TGCGCCAGCAGTAGGTTGGACACTGAAGCTTTCTTT	.	many	TRBV10-2	TRBJ1-1
CASSAHGSNQPQHF	TGTGCCAGCAGCGCACATGGTAGCAATCAGCCCCAGCATTTT	.	few	TRBV6-2/TRBV6-3	TRBJ1-5